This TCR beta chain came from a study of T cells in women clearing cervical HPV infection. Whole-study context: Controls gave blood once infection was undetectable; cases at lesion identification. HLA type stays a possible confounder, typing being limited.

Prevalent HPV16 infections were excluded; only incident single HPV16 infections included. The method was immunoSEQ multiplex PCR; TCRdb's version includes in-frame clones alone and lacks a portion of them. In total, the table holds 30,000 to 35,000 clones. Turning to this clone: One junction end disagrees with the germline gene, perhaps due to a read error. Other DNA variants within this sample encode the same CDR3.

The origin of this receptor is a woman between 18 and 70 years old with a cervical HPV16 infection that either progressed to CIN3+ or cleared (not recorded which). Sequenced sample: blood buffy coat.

CDR3 region: CASSLPGTLGNTIYF. The sequenced CDR3 bases are TGTGCCAGCAGCTTACCAGGGACACTTGGAAACACA. The genes are TRBV5-4 and TRBJ1-3; D is possibly TRBD1 (6 bases). The CDR3 end falls 3 residues outside the read, so it is completed with the germline J gene. CDR3 length equals 15 residues. CDR1 SGHNT and CDR2 YYREEE come from the germline V gene (reference sequence).